A selection of T cell receptor beta chains follows, all from one sample in a study of cytomegalovirus exposure and HLA in healthy donors. Profiling relied on immunoSEQ multiplex PCR, and the TCRdb table lists in-frame clones only, not all of them. Of 150,000 or so clones in the sample, around four fifths were seen once. The sample comprised PBMCs. The receptor source for this set is a man aged 18 to 29 in good health and CMV-seropositive. Both conserved end residues are part of each CDR3. A D gene is named only where the DNA matches it firmly. Not all rows give a size; the values are once, few, many and, for expanded clones, a class.

v_gene: TRBV6-1
d_gene: TRBD1
abundance: NA
len: 14
j_gene: TRBJ1-1
CDR3aa: CAITPGQGNTEAFF
CDR3nt: TGTGCCATTACTCCGGGACAGGGGAACACTGAAGCTTTCTTT

v_gene: TRBV6-1
d_gene: NA
abundance: NA
len: 13
j_gene: TRBJ2-1
CDR3aa: CASSPLQLHEQFF
CDR3nt: TGTGCCAGCAGTCCGTTACAGTTACATGAGCAGTTCTTC

v_gene: TRBV4-1
d_gene: TRBD2
abundance: few
len: 15
j_gene: TRBJ2-1
CDR3aa: CASSQASGSYNEQFF
CDR3nt: TGCGCCAGCAGCCAAGCTAGCGGCTCCTACAATGAGCAGTTCTTC

v_gene: TRBV4-2
d_gene: NA
abundance: NA
len: 15
j_gene: TRBJ2-4
CDR3aa: CASSQVALAKNIQYF
CDR3nt: TGTGCCAGCAGCCAAGTGGCTCTAGCGAAAAACATTCAGTACTTC

v_gene: TRBV25-1
d_gene: TRBD1
abundance: NA
len: 16
j_gene: TRBJ1-2
CDR3aa: CASRGQARPGIYGYTF
CDR3nt: TGTGCCAGCAGGGGACAGGCCCGACCAGGAATTTATGGCTACACCTTC

v_gene: TRBV6-5
d_gene: NA
abundance: NA
len: 11
j_gene: TRBJ1-2
CDR3aa: CASSETEGYTF
CDR3nt: TGTGCCAGCAGTGAAACCGAGGGCTACACCTTC

v_gene: TRBV19
d_gene: NA
abundance: NA
len: 16
j_gene: TRBJ2-3
CDR3aa: CASSPRLAANTDTQYF
CDR3nt: TGTGCCAGTAGCCCAAGACTGGCGGCGAACACAGATACGCAGTATTTT

v_gene: TRBV14
d_gene: NA
abundance: NA
len: 13
j_gene: TRBJ2-7
CDR3aa: CASSPMTDYEQYF
CDR3nt: TGTGCCAGCAGCCCAATGACAGATTACGAGCAGTACTTC

v_gene: TRBV9
d_gene: NA
abundance: NA
len: 16
j_gene: TRBJ1-1
CDR3aa: CASSVNGGRLDTEAFF
CDR3nt: TGTGCCAGCAGCGTTAACGGGGGGCGTCTGGACACTGAAGCTTTCTTT

v_gene: TRBV6-1
d_gene: TRBD1
abundance: NA
len: 13
j_gene: TRBJ1-2
CDR3aa: CASSFVRDRGHTF
CDR3nt: TGTGCCAGCAGTTTCGTCCGGGACAGGGGACACACCTTC

v_gene: TRBV7-9
d_gene: TRBD1
abundance: NA
len: 15
j_gene: TRBJ1-2
CDR3aa: CASSTRTGVGYGYTF
CDR3nt: TGTGCCAGCAGCACCCGGACAGGGGTGGGCTATGGCTACACCTTC

v_gene: TRBV14
d_gene: TRBD1
abundance: NA
len: 15
j_gene: TRBJ2-5
CDR3aa: CASSHWSQGEETQYF
CDR3nt: TGTGCCAGCAGCCACTGGAGCCAGGGGGAGGAGACCCAGTACTTC

v_gene: TRBV7-9
d_gene: TRBD1
abundance: NA
len: 18
j_gene: TRBJ2-7
CDR3aa: CASSSTVLDRGLRYEQYF
CDR3nt: TGTGCCAGCAGCTCAACGGTTTTAGACAGGGGGCTACGCTACGAGCAGTACTTC

v_gene: TRBV5-4
d_gene: TRBD2
abundance: NA
len: 15
j_gene: TRBJ2-7
CDR3aa: CASSLVAGGLYEQYF
CDR3nt: TGTGCCAGCAGCTTGGTAGCGGGAGGCCTCTACGAGCAGTACTTC

v_gene: TRBV13
d_gene: NA
abundance: NA
len: 12
j_gene: TRBJ1-1
CDR3aa: CASSLRPTEAFF
CDR3nt: TGTGCCAGCAGCTTGAGGCCCACTGAAGCTTTCTTT